This T cell receptor beta chain was identified during a study of blood T cell repertoires in COVID-19. Study background: Sources were T cells, B-cell-depleted T cells, or PBMCs; the material itself was cDNA or gDNA.

Sequenced by immunoSEQ multiplex PCR; TCRdb stores in-frame clones only, minus some. The sample holds approximately 300,000 clones, nearly 90% seen once. Unmatched junction bases numbered 17, after V lost 0 bases and J lost 3 bases. The CDR3 covers 20 residues. Sequenced material: peripheral blood. This sequence was found in a woman aged 40 to 55 with COVID-19, enrolled during active disease. The J gene is TRBJ2-7, the V gene TRBV5-3, with 11 bases that match TRBD2. TRBV5-3 carries the ORF label, with uncertain function. CDR3 region: CARSLGEGLADPRRGYEQYF. The CDR3 nucleotides are TGTGCCAGAAGCTTGGGCGAGGGACTAGCGGACCCAAGGAGAGGCTACGAGCAGTACTTC.